The 19 T cell receptor beta chains listed next were all sequenced from one sample in a study of cytomegalovirus exposure and HLA in healthy donors. Use of 60 Vbeta and 13 Jbeta primers characterized the PCR. Repertoires were generated with immunoSEQ multiplex PCR, while TCRdb's copy carries only in-frame clones and drops some. The sample has about 25,000 clones. Sequencing was performed on PBMCs. These receptors were obtained from a male donor in good health and CMV-seropositive.

The genes are TRBV2 and TRBJ2-7; D unclear. The CDR3 has 15 amino acids. The V gene lost 3 bases and the J gene lost 0 bases, with 12 bases spanning the gap. CDR1 and CDR2 (germline): SNHLY, FYNNEI. The CDR3 region is CASSEGQVGSYEQYF. The CDR3 DNA reads as TGTGCCAGCAGTGAGGGCCAGGTTGGCTCCTACGAGCAGTACTTC.

As regards this clone: The conserved final phenylalanine or tryptophan is absent from the CDR3, which likely points to a read error. Because the CDR3's place on the DNA is in doubt, the DNA is left out and the CDR3 is given as listed by TCRdb. The chain joins TRBV4-2 to TRBJ2-3; the D segment call TRBD1 is taken from the table without a DNA check. The CDR3 has 13 amino acids, counting both end residues. Germline CDR1 and CDR2: LGHNA and YNFKEQ. The CDR3 protein is CASSQARDSIDLN.

The CDR3 here is CASSAETDYQSVEFF. CDR3 DNA: TGTGCCAGCAGCGCTGAAACCGACTATCAGTCTGTAGAGTTCTTC. The V call is TRBV7-9, the J call TRBJ2-1, with a tentative D call TRBD2 (5 bases). The CDR3 covers 15 residues. In germline, CDR1 is SEHNR, CDR2 FQNEAQ (reference sequence). V was cut by 5 bases and J by 14 bases, with 25 bases left in between. Full variable domain (rest looked up from reference TRBV7-9 and TRBJ2-1): DTGVSQNPRHKITKRGQNVTFRCDPISEHNRLYWYRQTLGQGPEFLTYFQNEAQLEKSRLLSDRFSAERPKGSFSTLEIQRTEQGDSAMYLCASSAETDYQSVEFFGPGTRLTVL.

V gene TRBV5-5 combines with J gene TRBJ1-2; TRBD1 matches at 11 bases. CDR3 size: 15 residues. V gave up 2 bases and J gave up 5 bases; unmatched junction bases: 5. Germline V lookup: CDR1 SGHKS, CDR2 YYEKEE (reference sequence). The CDR3 sequence: CASSFGQGAGYGYTF. The CDR3 region has the DNA TGTGCCAGCAGCTTTGGACAGGGGGCTGGGTATGGCTACACCTTC. Filled out from reference TRBV5-5 and TRBJ1-2, the complete variable domain reads DAGVTQSPTHLIKTRGQQVTLRCSPISGHKSVSWYQQVLGQGPQFIFQYYEKEERGRGNFPDRFSARQFPNYSSELNVNALLLGDSALYLCASSFGQGAGYGYTFGSGTRLTVV.

The chain links TRBV7-2 to TRBJ2-1, with 7 bases lining up with TRBD2. The CDR3 consists of 16 residues. Losses at the gene ends were 2 bases for V and 9 bases for J; bases not matched to a gene: 13. From germline, CDR1 is SGHTA and CDR2 FQGNSA. The CDR3 is CASSLYRLTSGGEQFF. The CDR3 DNA follows: TGTGCCAGCAGCTTATACAGACTCACTTCGGGGGGTGAGCAGTTCTTC. Complete variable domain (other parts from reference TRBV7-2 and TRBJ2-1): GAGVSQSPSNKVTEKGKDVELRCDPISGHTALYWYRQSLGQGLEFLIYFQGNSAPDKSGLPSDRFSAERTGGSVSTLTIQRTQQEDSAVYLCASSLYRLTSGGEQFFGPGTRLTVL.

This sequence joins TRBV6-1 and TRBJ1-6; 7 nucleotides agree with TRBD1. Trimming removed 6 bases from V and 7 bases from J; junction bases left unmatched: 6. CDR3 length: 14 amino acids. Germline V gene lookup returns CDR1 MNHNS and CDR2 SASEGT. CDR3 coding DNA: TGTGCCAGCAGGACCGGGACAGAAAATTCACCCCTCCACTTT. Protein sequence: CASRTGTENSPLHF.

The gene calls are TRBV2 and TRBJ1-5; a weak D match, TRBD1 (5 bases). Germline V gene data show CDR1 as SNHLY and CDR2 as FYNNEI. This CDR3 has 15 residues. V was shortened by 5 bases and J by 5 bases, with 16 bases between the two germline ends. CDR3 nucleotide sequence: TGTGCCAGCAGTCCTGGACCGCCGGGGGATCAGCCCCAGCATTTT. It codes for CASSPGPPGDQPQHF.

The rearrangement joins TRBV29-1 to TRBJ2-3; 7 bases align to TRBD1. The CDR3 covers 14 residues. The V and J ends lost 6 bases and 4 bases, in that order; junction bases with no gene match: 10. Germline loops: CDR1 SQVTM, CDR2 ANQGSEA. CDR3 loop: CSVEKGQDSDTQYF. Written as DNA, the CDR3 is TGCAGCGTCGAGAAAGGACAGGACTCAGATACGCAGTATTTT.

The chain is built from TRBV18 and TRBJ2-3, with TRBD1 matching 10 bases. The CDR3 loop spans 15 amino acids. J lost 6 bases, V lost 2 bases, and 5 bases had no gene match. Germline values: CDR1 KGHSH, CDR2 LQKENI. The CDR3 bases are TGTGCCAGCTCACCATCGACAGGGGGCAGGGATACGCAGTATTTT. Protein: CASSPSTGGRDTQYF.

The V gene is TRBV7-2, the J gene TRBJ2-7; D perhaps matches TRBD2 (5 bases). The CDR3 spans 17 residues. The germline V gene encodes CDR1 SGHTA and CDR2 FQGNSA. V gave up 5 bases and J gave up 3 bases, with 23 bases separating them. The CDR3: CASSASGLDYPGYEQYF. CDR3 in DNA: TGTGCCAGCAGCGCGTCCGGGCTCGACTATCCCGGCTACGAGCAGTACTTC.

The V gene is TRBV30, the J gene TRBJ1-1, with D tentatively TRBD1 (5 bases). The germline CDR1 and CDR2 sequences are GTSNPN and SVGIG (reference sequence). The length of the CDR3 is 13 residues. Deletions cut 0 bases from V and 5 bases from J, with 10 bases between. The CDR3 region is CAWSVGGGTEAFF. The CDR3 nucleotides read TGTGCCTGGAGTGTAGGTGGGGGGACTGAAGCTTTCTTT.

This sequence joins TRBV5-1 and TRBJ2-7; D gene uncertain. This CDR3 is built from 14 residues. V was shortened by 4 bases and J by 2 bases, with 13 bases between the two germline ends. The germline gives CDR1 SGHRS, CDR2 YFSETQ. The CDR3 DNA follows: TGCGCCAGCAGCCCGATAGGAACTACCTACGAGCAGTACTTC. It codes for CASSPIGTTYEQYF.

The J gene is TRBJ2-5, the V gene TRBV5-1, with D hard to call. Trimming pared 0 bases from V and 2 bases from J, leaving 5 bases between. Germline V gene data show CDR1 as SGHRS and CDR2 as YFSETQ. The CDR3 runs to 13 residues. CDR3 protein: CASSLVLQETQYF. DNA for the CDR3: TGCGCCAGCAGCTTGGTGCTACAAGAGACCCAGTACTTC.

The rearrangement links TRBV6-4 to TRBJ2-1, with a weak D call TRBD2 (6 bases). V lost 0 bases, J lost 8 bases, and 17 bases lay in between. CDR1 is MRHNA, CDR2 SNTAGT, per germline. CDR3 length: 16 residues. Here the CDR3 reads CASSDSGRGRVDEQFF. The CDR3 DNA reads as TGTGCCAGCAGTGACTCGGGGCGGGGACGGGTCGATGAGCAGTTCTTC.

The chain uses TRBV5-1 and TRBJ1-2; D may be TRBD1 (6 bases). With 10 bases removed from V and 3 bases from J, the gap between germline ends came to 13 bases. The CDR3 has 12 amino acids. Germline values: CDR1 SGHRS, CDR2 YFSETQ. The CDR3, as DNA: TGCGCCGTTTCTTCAGGGGACTATGGCTACACCTTC. As protein: CAVSSGDYGYTF.

The V call is TRBV6-5, the J call TRBJ2-5; the match to TRBD1 covers 9 bases. The J segment lost 11 bases and the V segment lost 7 bases, leaving 14 bases of the junction unmatched. Germline V gene sequence: CDR1 MNHEY, CDR2 SVGAGI. The CDR3 is made up of 14 amino acids. The CDR3 here is CASTDGGTGWEQYF. The DNA of the CDR3 is TGTGCCAGCACCGACGGGGGGACAGGGTGGGAGCAGTACTTC.

This chain uses TRBV6-5 with TRBJ2-5; TRBD2 is a possible D gene (5 bases). V lost 2 bases and J 0 bases, leaving 13 bases between the germline ends. The length of the CDR3 is 16 residues. From germline, CDR1 is MNHEY and CDR2 SVGAGI. Here the CDR3 reads CASSYQPTGNQETQYF. The CDR3 DNA is TGTGCCAGCAGTTACCAACCGACGGGAAACCAAGAGACCCAGTACTTC.

This rearrangement joins TRBV27 to TRBJ1-4; 8 bases align to TRBD1. V shed 5 bases, J shed 2 bases, and the junction held 1 base outside the gene matches. The germline V gene encodes CDR1 MNHEY and CDR2 SMNVEV (reference sequence). This CDR3 has 14 amino acids. The CDR3 reads CASSRTGTNEKLFF. DNA for the CDR3: TGTGCCAGCAGTAGGACAGGGACTAATGAAAAACTGTTTTTT.

The rearrangement links TRBV30 to TRBJ1-4; D ambiguous. V lost 1 base and J lost 8, with 23 bases in between. Germline V gives CDR1 GTSNPN, CDR2 SVGIG (reference sequence). The CDR3 sequence is 17 residues long. The CDR3 coding sequence is TGTGCCTGGAGTGCCTCCGGACTTCTTTCAAAAGTGGAAAAACTGTTTTTT. Amino acid sequence: CAWSASGLLSKVEKLFF.